Listed below are T cell receptor beta chains from one sample, sequenced in a study of response to subunit inactivated influenza vaccine. TCRdb ran MiXCR on the RT-PCR reads and lists one entry per CDR3 protein. The table records approximately 500,000 distinct CDR3 sequences, roughly 13% of them present only once. Sequenced here: PBMCs from blood, sampled about 40 days after vaccination. The receptors shown here come from a man between 45 and 60 years old who received an inactivated influenza vaccine. CDR3s include the opening cysteine and the closing phenylalanine or tryptophan. A D gene is named only where the DNA matches it firmly. The size field is filled for only some rows; it gives once, few, many or a size class.

TRBV12-3/TRBV12-4	TRBD2	many	TRBJ2-1	TGTGCCAGCGGGACTAGCGGGATGTACCATGAGCAGTTCTTC	CASGTSGMYHEQFF
TRBV20-1	.	.	TRBJ2-1	TGCAGTGCTCCTGATTTCAGCACAGCTAATGAGCAGTTCTTC	CSAPDFSTANEQFF
TRBV24-1	.	few	TRBJ2-2	TGTGCCACCAGTGCATATCGGCGGTACAACACCGGGGAGCTGTTTTTT	CATSAYRRYNTGELFF
TRBV6-5	.	few	TRBJ2-1	TGTGCCAGCAGTTACGCACAGGAGTACAATGAGCAGTTCTTC	CASSYAQEYNEQFF
TRBV7-9	TRBD1	few	TRBJ2-1	TGTGCCAGCAGCTTCCGACAGGGGACTCTAAATGAGCAGTTCTTC	CASSFRQGTLNEQFF
TRBV29-1	TRBD1	.	TRBJ2-1	TGCAGCGTAATGGGACAGTCCTACAATGAGCAGTTCTTC	CSVMGQSYNEQFF
TRBV5-1	.	few	TRBJ2-7	TGCGCCAGCAGCTGGAGTTGGGGCTCCTACGAGCAGTACTTC	CASSWSWGSYEQYF
TRBV20-1	TRBD2	many	TRBJ2-3	TGCAGTGCTAGACTAGCGGGGCCCACAGATACGCAGTATTTT	CSARLAGPTDTQYF
TRBV7-6	.	few	TRBJ2-3	TGTGCCAGCAGCTTAGAGGTAGGAGGTTGGCCAGATACGCAGTATTTT	CASSLEVGGWPDTQYF
TRBV5-1	TRBD1	many	TRBJ2-3	TGCGCCAGCAGCTGGGGACAGGTTCGGGATACGCAGTATTTT	CASSWGQVRDTQYF
TRBV27	.	few	TRBJ1-1	TGTGCCAGCAGTTTATTCCCGGGGACTGAAGCTTTCTTT	CASSLFPGTEAFF
TRBV20-1	.	.	TRBJ2-7	TGCAGTGTAGGGGGGAGGGGCGAGCAGTACTTC	CSVGGRGEQYF
TRBV5-5	TRBD1	many	TRBJ1-2	TGTGCCAGCAGCAGGGACAGGTCGAGGGGCTATGGCTACACCTTC	CASSRDRSRGYGYTF
TRBV3-1	.	many	TRBJ1-1	TGTGCCAGCAGCCGGGGGGGGAACACTGAAGCTTTCTTT	CASSRGGNTEAFF
TRBV24-1	.	.	TRBJ2-5	TGTGCCACCAGTGGGATAGCCTCCCAAGAGACCCAGTACTTC	CATSGIASQETQYF
TRBV12-3/TRBV12-4	.	few	TRBJ2-1	TGTGCCAGCAGTCTTGCATTCGAGCAGTTCTTC	CASSLAFEQFF
TRBV10-3	TRBD1	.	TRBJ2-2	TGTGCCATCAGTGGTCCCGGGACAGGGACCGGGGAGCTGTTTTTT	CAISGPGTGTGELFF
TRBV27	TRBD1	.	TRBJ2-6	TGTGCCAGCAGTTGGTCGGGGACAGGGTTTGCTGGGGCCAACGTCCTGACTTTC	CASSWSGTGFAGANVLTF
TRBV10-3	TRBD1	.	TRBJ2-7	TGTGCCATCAGTGAGCTCCCAGGGGGCCTCCGGGACTACGAGCAGTACTTC	CAISELPGGLRDYEQYF
TRBV5-1	TRBD1	few	TRBJ2-2	TGCGCCAGCAGCTTGGCCTTCACAGGGGACACCGGGGAGCTGTTTTTT	CASSLAFTGDTGELFF
TRBV7-2	TRBD2	few	TRBJ2-5	TGTGCCAGCAGCTTAGGCGGACTAGCGGGAGCGGAGACCCAGTACTTC	CASSLGGLAGAETQYF
TRBV5-1	TRBD1	.	TRBJ1-2	TGCGCCAGCAGCCGGACAGGGAGTAACTATGGCTACACCTTC	CASSRTGSNYGYTF
TRBV6-1	TRBD2	few	TRBJ2-3	TGTGCCAGCAGTACAGCGGGGACCACAGATACGCAGTATTTT	CASSTAGTTDTQYF
TRBV15	.	.	TRBJ2-4	TGTGCCACCAGCAGAGGACTGACCCCCGGAGGAAAAAACATTCAGTACTTC	CATSRGLTPGGKNIQYF
TRBV6-1	.	.	TRBJ2-3	TGTGCCAGCAGTCGACCGGACACAGATACGCAGTATTTT	CASSRPDTDTQYF
TRBV7-2	.	.	TRBJ2-3	TGTGCCAGCAGCTTTACGGGGGGCTCGGATACGCAGTATTTT	CASSFTGGSDTQYF
TRBV5-1	.	hyperexpanded	TRBJ2-5	TGCGCCAGCAGCTTGGCCCCGACAATTCAAGAGACCCAGTACTTC	CASSLAPTIQETQYF
TRBV18	TRBD1	few	TRBJ1-2	TGTGCCAGCTCAGCATCCGGGACAGGGCTTGGCTACACCTTC	CASSASGTGLGYTF
TRBV29-1	.	many	TRBJ2-2	TGCAGCGTGGCACCGAACACCGGGGAGCTGTTTTTT	CSVAPNTGELFF
TRBV20-1	.	.	TRBJ2-5	TGCAGTGCTAGAGATAGGCGGGCAGGGACAGAGACCCAGTACTTC	CSARDRRAGTETQYF
TRBV7-8	.	.	TRBJ2-1	TGTGCCAGCAGGGAGGGGTACGGTAATGAGCAGTTCTTC	CASREGYGNEQFF
TRBV11-1	TRBD1	few	TRBJ2-1	TGTGCCAGCAGGAGAGGGACAGGGGGCGGGGATGAGCAGTTCTTC	CASRRGTGGGDEQFF
TRBV11-2	.	.	TRBJ2-7	TGTGCCAGCAGCTTAGGTTCGTGGGGACACAGCGATTACGAGCAGTACTTC	CASSLGSWGHSDYEQYF
TRBV28	.	.	TRBJ2-7	TGTGCCAGCAGGGGCAGGTGGGGCGAGAGCTCCTACGAGCAGTACTTC	CASRGRWGESSYEQYF
TRBV6-2/TRBV6-3	TRBD1	few	TRBJ2-6	TGTGCCAGCACCCTCACCTCGAGAACGGGACAGCCCTTAGCTGGGGCCAACGTCCTGACTTTC	CASTLTSRTGQPLAGANVLTF
TRBV14	.	.	TRBJ2-7	TGTGCCAGCAGCCAAGATACCGGTGCTTGGGAGCAGTACTTC	CASSQDTGAWEQYF
TRBV5-1	.	many	TRBJ1-1	TGCGCCAGCAGCTTACCCCAATCGAACACTGAAGCTTTCTTT	CASSLPQSNTEAFF
TRBV4-3	TRBD1	.	TRBJ2-3	TGCGCCAGCAGCCAAGGTTCGGGACAGGGCTTCATGACAGATACGCAGTATTTT	CASSQGSGQGFMTDTQYF
TRBV10-3	.	.	TRBJ1-6	TGTGCCATCAGTGGGGACCTACCGTCTAATTCACCCCTCCACTTT	CAISGDLPSNSPLHF
TRBV5-5	TRBD1	.	TRBJ1-6	TGTGCCAGCAGCTCCCGCGGGACAGGGTTCTCACCCCTCCACTTT	CASSSRGTGFSPLHF
TRBV20-1	.	few	TRBJ2-3	TGCAGTGCTACGACTCAGCTCGCTTCAGATACGCAGTATTTT	CSATTQLASDTQYF
TRBV12-3/TRBV12-4	.	few	TRBJ2-7	TGTGCCAGCAGTTTCGTGTCGGACGAGCAGTACTTC	CASSFVSDEQYF
TRBV5-1	TRBD1	few	TRBJ2-3	TGCGCCAGCAGGTCAATACCGGGACAGGACACAGATACGCAGTATTTT	CASRSIPGQDTDTQYF
TRBV5-1	.	few	TRBJ2-2	TGCGCCAGCAGTGCAAACGGGAACACCGGGGAGCTGTTTTTT	CASSANGNTGELFF
TRBV15	TRBD1	many	TRBJ2-7	TGTGCCACCAGCAGAAGACAGGGAAAGCAGTACTTC	CATSRRQGKQYF
TRBV6-5	.	many	TRBJ1-1	TGTGCCAGCAGTCGCGGGATTGAAGCTTTCTTT	CASSRGIEAFF
TRBV29-1	.	few	TRBJ2-3	TGCAGCGTTGAACTCAGGGGAAGGGGTACGCAGTATTTT	CSVELRGRGTQYF
TRBV10-3	.	many	TRBJ1-2	TGTGCCATCAGTGAGGGGGGACATGGCTATGGCTACACCTTC	CAISEGGHGYGYTF
TRBV4-2	TRBD2	.	TRBJ2-7	TGTGCCAGCAGCGAGGGCCCCCTAGCAGGTGGCGGGAGGAACTCCTACGAGCAGTACTTC	CASSEGPLAGGGRNSYEQYF